The 30 T cell receptor beta chains reported below all come from one sample, sequenced in a study of T-cell memory formation after mild COVID-19. TCRdb fed the 5' RACE reads into MiXCR, producing one record per CDR3 protein. The sample comprises tens of thousands of distinct CDR3 sequences, approximately 6.5% of which are singletons, and 0.65% to 0.9% rests with the top ten. Material: PBMCs or a T cell subset sorted from them (not recorded which). The source of these receptors is an adult who had mild COVID-19 (a few samples of this study predate the infection). Cell type and time point are not known.

The chain has TRBV19 and TRBJ1-1, with D hard to call. CDR1 is LNHDA, CDR2 SQIVND, per germline (reference sequence). This CDR3 has 14 amino acids. Between the trimmed V and J ends, which lost 3 bases and 2 bases, there was a span of 10 bases. CDR3 in DNA: TGTGCCAGTAGTATTATTCAACGTAACACTGAAGCTTTCTTT. Its protein product is CASSIIQRNTEAFF.

In this sample, this clonotype turned up many times. J is TRBJ1-2 and V is TRBV10-3, with 8 positions matching TRBD1. The CDR3 is 18 amino acids. Trimming cost V 0 bases and J 0 bases; bases outside gene matches: 9. Germline V CDR1 and CDR2: ENHRY, SYGVKD. CDR3 DNA sequence: TGTGCCATCAGTGAGTCTGGACAGGGTGGATCCACTAACTATGGCTACACCTTC. Its translation: CAISESGQGGSTNYGYTF.

This clonotype was seen more than once but under ten times. The chain recombines TRBV5-1 with TRBJ2-7, with 13 positions matching TRBD2. With V trimmed by 0 bases and J by 7 bases, 7 bases remained unmatched. Germline V gene sequence: CDR1 SGHRS, CDR2 YFSETQ. The CDR3 sequence is 16 residues long. The CDR3 DNA reads as TGCGCCAGCAGCTTGGATGGACTAGCGGGAGCGGGTGAGCAGTACTTC. It specifies CASSLDGLAGAGEQYF.

The gene calls are TRBV6-1 and TRBJ1-2; 7 nucleotides line up with TRBD1. V shed 5 bases and J 6 bases; nucleotides not matched to a gene: 3. This CDR3 has 12 amino acids. Germline values: CDR1 MNHNS, CDR2 SASEGT. This chain's CDR3 is CASSQGVNGYTF. The DNA for the CDR3 is TGTGCCAGCAGTCAGGGGGTGAATGGCTACACCTTC.

The gene calls are TRBV7-2 and TRBJ2-3; 7 bases are shared with TRBD2. From germline, CDR1 is SGHTA and CDR2 FQGNSA. Losses at the gene ends were 6 bases for V and 4 bases for J; bases not matched to a gene: 10. The CDR3 runs to 15 residues. The CDR3 here is CASSTGGSFADTQYF. The CDR3 DNA sequence: TGTGCCAGCAGTACTGGCGGGAGCTTTGCAGATACGCAGTATTTT. Full variable domain (outside the CDR3, taken from reference TRBV7-2 and TRBJ2-3): GAGVSQSPSNKVTEKGKDVELRCDPISGHTALYWYRQSLGQGLEFLIYFQGNSAPDKSGLPSDRFSAERTGGSVSTLTIQRTQQEDSAVYLCASSTGGSFADTQYFGPGTRLTVL.

Ten or more counts support this clonotype. This chain connects TRBV6-5 to TRBJ2-7; 14 bases match TRBD2. Per germline, CDR1 MNHEY and CDR2 SVGAGI. The CDR3 has 16 amino acids. J was trimmed by 2 bases and V by 6 bases; bases with no gene match: 6. The CDR3 sequence is CASSRLTSGRAYEQYF. CDR3 DNA sequence: TGTGCCAGCAGCCGATTGACTAGCGGGAGGGCCTACGAGCAGTACTTC.

This clonotype occurred many times. The CDR3 nucleotides read TGCGCCAGCAGCTCCGGGGGGTTAGAAGAGACCCAGTACTTC. Translation gives CASSSGGLEETQYF. V is TRBV5-1 and J is TRBJ2-5, with 7 bases that match TRBD2. The ends lost 3 bases at V and 3 bases at J; junction bases unmatched: 5. There are 14 residues in the CDR3. Germline lookup yields CDR1 SGHRS and CDR2 YFSETQ.

In its sample, this clonotype was seen a few times. The V gene is TRBV4-1, the J gene TRBJ2-2, with D perhaps matching TRBD1 (5 bases). Germline CDR1 is MGHRA and CDR2 is YSYEKL. The CDR3 is 14 amino acids. Trimming stripped 2 bases from V and 4 bases from J, with 8 bases between. The CDR3 bases are TGCGCCAGCAGCCAACAGGGTCCCACCGGGGAGCTGTTTTTT. Its translation is CASSQQGPTGELFF.

The J gene is TRBJ2-7, the V gene TRBV5-1; 8 bases are shared with TRBD1. The CDR3 covers 14 residues. Losses at the gene ends were 4 bases for V and 6 bases for J; bases not matched to a gene: 9. Germline CDR1 SGHRS, CDR2 YFSETQ. CDR3 in DNA: TGCGCCAGCAGCCGGTATTCAGGGGGCGGCGAGCAGTACTTC. Its translation: CASSRYSGGGEQYF.

This clonotype was observed at least ten times. This chain connects TRBV7-2 to TRBJ2-3, with 12 bases identical to TRBD2. Germline trimming cut 5 bases from V and 3 bases from J; bases unmatched to any gene: 12. CDR1 SGHTA and CDR2 FQGNSA come from the germline V gene. The CDR3 has 18 residues. CDR3 region: CASSMTSGGLSGTDTQYF. In nucleotides, the CDR3 is TGTGCCAGCAGCATGACTAGCGGGGGCCTCAGTGGTACAGATACGCAGTATTTT.

This clonotype was recorded many times. The chain is built from TRBV7-3 and TRBJ1-1; TRBD1 is a possible D gene (5 bases). V was shortened by 3 bases and J by 5 bases, with 10 bases between the two germline ends. Germline V CDR1 and CDR2: SGHTA, FQGTGA. The CDR3 is made up of 13 amino acids. CDR3 residues: CASSFQGPTEAFF. DNA for the CDR3: TGTGCCAGCAGCTTCCAGGGCCCAACTGAAGCTTTCTTT.

The sample holds a few counts of this clonotype. The chain uses TRBV7-6 and TRBJ2-1, with 7 bases that match TRBD2. The junction had 14 bases not matched to a gene; V was cut back by 5 bases and J by 4 bases. Per germline, CDR1 SGHVS and CDR2 FNYEAQ. The CDR3 has 17 residues. The CDR3 protein is CASSAEDLAEIYNEQFF. The CDR3 bases are TGTGCCAGCAGCGCGGAGGATCTAGCGGAGATTTACAATGAGCAGTTCTTC.

J is TRBJ2-7 and V is TRBV7-2, with 12 bases lining up with TRBD1. Germline CDR1 and CDR2: SGHTA and FQGNSA. Losses at the gene ends were 2 bases for V and 6 bases for J; bases not matched to a gene: 8. The CDR3 consists of 16 residues. CDR3 loop: CASSLSGQGAPREQYF. CDR3 nucleotides: TGTGCCAGCAGCTTATCGGGACAGGGGGCGCCTCGCGAGCAGTACTTC. The full variable domain, rest sourced from reference TRBV7-2 and TRBJ2-7, is GAGVSQSPSNKVTEKGKDVELRCDPISGHTALYWYRQSLGQGLEFLIYFQGNSAPDKSGLPSDRFSAERTGGSVSTLTIQRTQQEDSAVYLCASSLSGQGAPREQYFGPGTRLTVT.

This clonotype was recorded a few times. J is TRBJ1-3 and V is TRBV30; D ambiguous. Trimming took off 2 bases at V and 4 bases at J, with 6 bases between the two ends. CDR1 and CDR2 (germline): GTSNPN, SVGIG (reference sequence). The CDR3 consists of 12 residues. CDR3 nucleotide sequence: TGTGCCTGGAGTAGGCAGGGAAACACCATATATTTT. Translated, it gives CAWSRQGNTIYF.

There are many counts of this clonotype. The V call is TRBV3-1, the J call TRBJ2-5, with D possibly TRBD2 on 5 matching bases. V was cut by 6 bases and J by 2 bases, with 7 bases left in between. The CDR3 length is 12 residues. Germline CDR1 LGHDT, CDR2 YNNKEL (reference sequence). DNA of the CDR3: TGTGCCAGCAGGGGAGAACAAGAGACCCAGTACTTC. Its protein product is CASRGEQETQYF.

In its sample, this clonotype is medium-sized (0.01 to 0.1%). The junction departs from the called germline gene at one end, perhaps through a read error. J is TRBJ2-5 and V is TRBV12-3 or TRBV12-4; D remains unclear. This CDR3 spans 11 amino acids. CDR3 DNA: TGTGCCAGCAGCTTAGGGGAGACCCAGTACTTC. It specifies CASSLGETQYF.

This clonotype was recorded many times. The chain carries TRBV5-1 and TRBJ2-3; TRBD2 matches 7 bases. CDR3 length: 15 amino acids. CDR1 and CDR2 from the germline V gene are SGHRS and YFSETQ. With 1 base clipped from V and 2 bases from J, the junction kept 4 bases outside the gene matches. The CDR3: CASSLSGVNTDTQYF. CDR3 nucleotide sequence: TGCGCCAGCAGCTTGAGCGGGGTTAACACAGATACGCAGTATTTT.

V usage is TRBV7-9 and J usage is TRBJ1-2; 8 nucleotides align to TRBD1. Germline loops: CDR1 SEHNR, CDR2 FQNEAQ (reference sequence). V lost 5 bases to trimming and J lost 7 bases; unmatched junction nucleotides: 9. The CDR3 contains 14 residues. The CDR3 sequence is CASSLPGQGVGYTF. CDR3 DNA: TGTGCCAGCAGCCTACCTGGACAGGGTGTTGGCTACACCTTC.

This clonotype was seen repeatedly, ten times or more. The chain is built from TRBV27 and TRBJ2-1; perhaps TRBD1 as D (6 bases). From germline, CDR1 is MNHEY and CDR2 SMNVEV (reference sequence). The CDR3 covers 15 residues. The V gene lost 4 bases and the J gene lost 3 bases, with 13 bases spanning the gap. CDR3 DNA: TGTGCCAGCAGTTCTCGACAGGCCAGCTACAATGAGCAGTTCTTC. The encoded protein is CASSSRQASYNEQFF.

The V call is TRBV7-9, the J call TRBJ2-3; 7 bases match TRBD1. J gave up 8 bases and V 4 bases, and 6 bases lay outside the gene matches. CDR1 is SEHNR, CDR2 FQNEAQ, per germline (reference sequence). The CDR3 is 13 amino acids. This CDR3 reads CASSYRDRATQYF. The DNA of the CDR3 is TGTGCCAGCAGCTACCGCGACAGGGCTACGCAGTATTTT.

This clonotype was counted only a few times. This rearrangement joins TRBV7-3 to TRBJ2-5; D is possibly TRBD1 or TRBD2 (5 bases each). Trimming removed 2 bases at V and 4 bases at J, with 14 bases between. Germline V gives CDR1 SGHTA, CDR2 FQGTGA. This CDR3 is 15 amino acids long. CDR3 in DNA: TGTGCCAGCAGCTTAGGGTCGGGACGCGGAGAGACCCAGTACTTC. Translating gives CASSLGSGRGETQYF.

V usage is TRBV11-2 and J usage is TRBJ2-1, with D possibly being TRBD1 (6 bases). With 2 bases removed from V and 4 bases from J, the gap between germline ends came to 15 bases. CDR3 size: 16 residues. Germline V gene data show CDR1 as SGHAT and CDR2 as FQNNGV. DNA for the CDR3: TGTGCCAGCAGCTTAATTGCGTACAGGGAATACAATGAGCAGTTCTTC. Residues: CASSLIAYREYNEQFF.

This clonotype was observed at least ten times. The chain uses TRBV5-1 and TRBJ1-2; D ambiguous. The CDR3 runs 15 residues. Germline V gene sequence: CDR1 SGHRS, CDR2 YFSETQ. V gave up 0 bases and J gave up 1 base, with 10 bases separating them. CDR3 nucleotide sequence: TGCGCCAGCAGCTTGGACCCGGGCGTTAACTATGGCTACACCTTC. Translating it yields CASSLDPGVNYGYTF.

This clonotype occurred many times. This chain links TRBV11-2 with TRBJ1-1; a possible D gene is TRBD1 (6 bases). The CDR3 is made up of 15 amino acids. CDR1 is SGHAT, CDR2 FQNNGV, per germline. Trimming cost V 1 base and J 5 bases, with 14 bases left between them. In nucleotides, the CDR3 is TGTGCCAGCAGCTTAGCCCGGGGGCAGACAACTGAAGCTTTCTTT. Encoded protein: CASSLARGQTTEAFF.

This clonotype was detected only a few times. This chain connects TRBV6-5 to TRBJ2-7; D might be TRBD1 (5 bases). This CDR3 has 12 residues. V was cut by 5 bases and J by 6 bases, with 11 bases left in between. Germline lookup yields CDR1 MNHEY and CDR2 SVGAGI. CDR3 protein: CASSGVRGEQYF. The CDR3, as DNA: TGTGCCAGCAGTGGAGTTAGGGGCGAGCAGTACTTC.

This clonotype was seen repeatedly, ten times or more. The genes are TRBV7-8 and TRBJ2-5, with TRBD2 identical over 15 bases. This CDR3 region has 18 residues. V was clipped by 8 bases and J by 2 bases; unmatched bases: 12. Germline V gene lookup returns CDR1 SGHVS and CDR2 FQNEAQ. Here the CDR3 reads CASSPGRTSGRGQETQYF. The CDR3 DNA sequence: TGTGCCAGCTCCCCTGGTAGGACTAGCGGGAGGGGACAAGAGACCCAGTACTTC.

In its sample, this clonotype was seen a few times. This chain connects TRBV18 to TRBJ1-1; TRBD1 might be the D (5 bases). CDR1 and CDR2 (germline): KGHSH, LQKENI. The CDR3 loop spans 16 amino acids. V lost 1 base and J lost 1, with 13 bases in between. The CDR3 DNA sequence: TGTGCCAGCTCACCACGGGACTCTGGACCGAACACTGAAGCTTTCTTT. Its protein product is CASSPRDSGPNTEAFF.

This clonotype was seen at least ten times. This chain links TRBV5-1 with TRBJ2-5, with a weak D call TRBD2 (5 bases). CDR1 SGHRS and CDR2 YFSETQ come from the germline V gene. Trimming took 0 bases from V and 4 from J, leaving 19 bases between them. This CDR3 has 17 amino acids. CDR3 sequence: CASSLVLMGAGTETQYF. The CDR3 DNA reads TGCGCCAGCAGCTTGGTTTTAATGGGAGCAGGAACAGAGACCCAGTACTTC.

The chain couples TRBV12-3 or TRBV12-4 to TRBJ2-1, with 9 bases lining up with TRBD1. This CDR3 is 15 amino acids long. Trimming removed 2 bases from V and 4 bases from J; junction bases left unmatched: 3. The CDR3 DNA reads as TGTGCCAGCAGTTTAAGTGGACAGGGGTACAATGAGCAGTTCTTC. It is translated as CASSLSGQGYNEQFF.

V is TRBV5-1 and J is TRBJ2-7, with TRBD1 matching 8 bases. This CDR3 has 12 amino acids. The ends lost 4 bases at V and 7 bases at J; junction bases unmatched: 4. The V gene's germline CDR1 is SGHRS and CDR2 YFSETQ. CDR3 sequence reads: CASSPRTGEQYF. CDR3 in DNA: TGCGCCAGCAGCCCCAGGACAGGGGAGCAGTACTTC.